This is a list of T cell receptor beta chains from one sample in a study of regulatory T cells in long-lasting Graves disease. TCRdb used MiXCR to reprocess the multiplex PCR reads, holding one entry per CDR3 protein. The data show roughly 380,000 distinct CDR3 sequences, around 15% seen once. Sequencing was performed on peripheral blood mononuclear cells (PBMCs), taken at new diagnosis, from a patient treated with antithyroid drugs. Source of these receptors: a female donor with Graves disease. The CDR3 runs from the conserved cysteine through the conserved F or W. Fields, in order: clone size, J gene, D gene, V gene, CDR3 length, CDR3 DNA, CDR3 protein. A D gene is named only where the DNA matches it firmly. Clone size is given for some rows only: seen once, a few or many times, or a class if the clone is expanded.

abundance: many
j_gene: TRBJ2-5
d_gene: .
v_gene: TRBV30
len: 13
CDR3nt: TGTGCCTGGGGGGGGATGGGGGGAGAGACCCAGTACTTC
CDR3aa: CAWGGMGGETQYF

abundance: few
j_gene: TRBJ1-5
d_gene: .
v_gene: TRBV5-5
len: 14
CDR3nt: TGTGCCAGCAGTTACATACATCTGGATCAGCCCCAGCATTTT
CDR3aa: CASSYIHLDQPQHF

abundance: many
j_gene: TRBJ1-1
d_gene: .
v_gene: TRBV2
len: 10
CDR3nt: TGTGCCAGCAGTGGGCTCGGGGCTTTCTTT
CDR3aa: CASSGLGAFF

abundance: .
j_gene: TRBJ2-7
d_gene: TRBD2
v_gene: TRBV7-2
len: 15
CDR3nt: TGTGCCAGCAGCTTAGGGACTAGCGGGAGTTACGAGCAGTACTTC
CDR3aa: CASSLGTSGSYEQYF

abundance: .
j_gene: TRBJ2-7
d_gene: .
v_gene: TRBV29-1
len: 13
CDR3nt: TGCAGCGTTGAATTCCCAGACTGGTACGAGCAGTACTTC
CDR3aa: CSVEFPDWYEQYF

abundance: many
j_gene: TRBJ1-1
d_gene: .
v_gene: TRBV6-2/TRBV6-3
len: 15
CDR3nt: TGTGCCAGCAGTTACTCGAAACAGGGCACTACTGAAGCTTTCTTT
CDR3aa: CASSYSKQGTTEAFF

abundance: many
j_gene: TRBJ1-6
d_gene: TRBD1
v_gene: TRBV9
len: 14
CDR3nt: TGTGCCAGCAGCCGGACAGGGAATAGGTCACCCCTCCACTTT
CDR3aa: CASSRTGNRSPLHF

abundance: many
j_gene: TRBJ2-1
d_gene: .
v_gene: TRBV7-9
len: 14
CDR3nt: TGTGCCAGCAGCTTAGTAATTCACCCAAATGAGCAGTTCTTC
CDR3aa: CASSLVIHPNEQFF

abundance: .
j_gene: TRBJ2-5
d_gene: TRBD2
v_gene: TRBV7-3
len: 14
CDR3nt: TGTGCCAGCAGCCACACTAGCGGGAGGGCTAACCAGTACTTC
CDR3aa: CASSHTSGRANQYF

abundance: many
j_gene: TRBJ1-6
d_gene: .
v_gene: TRBV20-1
len: 14
CDR3nt: TGCAGTGCTAGAGAGGGCAGTAATAATTCACCCCTCCACTTT
CDR3aa: CSAREGSNNSPLHF

abundance: .
j_gene: TRBJ2-2
d_gene: TRBD1
v_gene: TRBV29-1
len: 14
CDR3nt: TGCAGCGTGACGGGACAGGGGCGAAGCGGGGAGCTGTTTTTT
CDR3aa: CSVTGQGRSGELFF

abundance: few
j_gene: TRBJ1-5
d_gene: TRBD1
v_gene: TRBV7-2
len: 14
CDR3nt: TGTGCCAGCACCCCGACAGGGGCTGGTCAGCCCCAGCATTTT
CDR3aa: CASTPTGAGQPQHF

abundance: many
j_gene: TRBJ1-2
d_gene: .
v_gene: TRBV20-1
len: 13
CDR3nt: TGCAGTGCTGGGAGTCTTAACTCATATGGCTACACCTTC
CDR3aa: CSAGSLNSYGYTF

abundance: many
j_gene: TRBJ1-2
d_gene: .
v_gene: TRBV18
len: 13
CDR3nt: TGTGCCAGCTCACCACCGGGGACTTTTGGCTACACCTTC
CDR3aa: CASSPPGTFGYTF

abundance: many
j_gene: TRBJ1-1
d_gene: .
v_gene: TRBV7-6
len: 14
CDR3nt: TGTGCCAGCAGCCCCGGTGGGGGCGTCGCTGAAGCTTTCTTT
CDR3aa: CASSPGGGVAEAFF

abundance: many
j_gene: TRBJ1-1
d_gene: .
v_gene: TRBV19
len: 15
CDR3nt: TGTGCCAGTAGTTTCGTGACCTCGGCCCGCCGGGCAGCTTTCTTT
CDR3aa: CASSFVTSARRAAFF

abundance: many
j_gene: TRBJ1-2
d_gene: .
v_gene: TRBV28
len: 17
CDR3nt: TGTGCCAGCAGTTTCCGGGACGGCGCACGAAAAACCTATGGCTACACCTTC
CDR3aa: CASSFRDGARKTYGYTF

abundance: many
j_gene: TRBJ1-2
d_gene: .
v_gene: TRBV2
len: 12
CDR3nt: TGTGCCAGCGGATCATCTAACTATGGCTACACCTTC
CDR3aa: CASGSSNYGYTF

abundance: .
j_gene: TRBJ2-7
d_gene: .
v_gene: TRBV4-3
len: 16
CDR3nt: TGCGCCAGCAGCCAAGACCGGGGACCTAGCCCCTACGAGCAGTACTTC
CDR3aa: CASSQDRGPSPYEQYF

abundance: many
j_gene: TRBJ2-1
d_gene: .
v_gene: TRBV4-1
len: 13
CDR3nt: TGCGCCAGCAGCCAACCATGGAACAATGAGCAGTTCTTC
CDR3aa: CASSQPWNNEQFF

abundance: many
j_gene: TRBJ1-2
d_gene: .
v_gene: TRBV5-6
len: 18
CDR3nt: TGTGCCAGCAGCTTGAGGGGGGCGTCGACTCCTAATAACTATGGCTACACCTTC
CDR3aa: CASSLRGASTPNNYGYTF

abundance: many
j_gene: TRBJ2-1
d_gene: TRBD1
v_gene: TRBV7-2
len: 14
CDR3nt: TGTGCCAGCAGCTTAGAGCGGACAGGAGGAGAGCAGTTCTTC
CDR3aa: CASSLERTGGEQFF

abundance: many
j_gene: TRBJ1-4
d_gene: .
v_gene: TRBV5-1
len: 15
CDR3nt: TGCGCCAGCAGCAGCTCGAGGGGAACTAATGAAAAACTGTTTTTT
CDR3aa: CASSSSRGTNEKLFF

abundance: few
j_gene: TRBJ2-1
d_gene: TRBD2
v_gene: TRBV20-1
len: 14
CDR3nt: TGCAGTGCACGGGTGACTAGCGGGTACAATGAGCAGTTCTTC
CDR3aa: CSARVTSGYNEQFF

abundance: .
j_gene: TRBJ1-2
d_gene: TRBD1
v_gene: TRBV28
len: 14
CDR3nt: TGTGCCAGCAGTTTCCTGACAGGGGATGGGGGCTACACCTTC
CDR3aa: CASSFLTGDGGYTF

abundance: many
j_gene: TRBJ1-4
d_gene: .
v_gene: TRBV2
len: 15
CDR3nt: TGTGCCAGCAAGCAGGGAGTTGCAACTAATGAAAAACTGTTTTTT
CDR3aa: CASKQGVATNEKLFF

abundance: many
j_gene: TRBJ2-5
d_gene: .
v_gene: TRBV12-3/TRBV12-4
len: 14
CDR3nt: TGTGCCAGCAGTTTAATATTTGGCGAAGAGACCCAGTACTTC
CDR3aa: CASSLIFGEETQYF

abundance: many
j_gene: TRBJ1-4
d_gene: TRBD1
v_gene: TRBV12-3/TRBV12-4
len: 15
CDR3nt: TGTGCCAGCAGGGGACAGGCGATAACTAATGAAAAACTGTTTTTT
CDR3aa: CASRGQAITNEKLFF

abundance: many
j_gene: TRBJ2-1
d_gene: TRBD2
v_gene: TRBV28
len: 16
CDR3nt: TGTGCCAGCAGTCTTTGGGAACTAGCGGGGGGGAATGAGCAGTTCTTC
CDR3aa: CASSLWELAGGNEQFF

abundance: few
j_gene: TRBJ1-2
d_gene: TRBD1
v_gene: TRBV27
len: 14
CDR3nt: TGTGCCAGCAGTGACGTGGGACAGGGTGTAGGCTACACCTTC
CDR3aa: CASSDVGQGVGYTF

abundance: many
j_gene: TRBJ1-5
d_gene: .
v_gene: TRBV13
len: 16
CDR3nt: TGTGCCAGCAGCTTAGGCGGTGGCGTGGGCAATCAGCCCCAGCATTTT
CDR3aa: CASSLGGGVGNQPQHF

abundance: many
j_gene: TRBJ2-5
d_gene: .
v_gene: TRBV9
len: 15
CDR3nt: TGTGCCAGCAGCACATTTGGGGGGGCCGTGGAGACCCAGTACTTC
CDR3aa: CASSTFGGAVETQYF

abundance: many
j_gene: TRBJ2-5
d_gene: TRBD2
v_gene: TRBV7-2
len: 18
CDR3nt: TGTGCCAGCAGCTTTTACCTGGCGGACGGGAGGGCCCTCGAGACCCAGTACTTC
CDR3aa: CASSFYLADGRALETQYF

abundance: many
j_gene: TRBJ2-5
d_gene: .
v_gene: TRBV7-8
len: 13
CDR3nt: TGTGCCAGCAGCTTAGGCTCGGCAGAGACCCAGTACTTC
CDR3aa: CASSLGSAETQYF

abundance: .
j_gene: TRBJ2-5
d_gene: TRBD1
v_gene: TRBV24-1
len: 14
CDR3nt: TGTGCCACCAGTGATCCAGGGGGAAGAGAGACCCAGTACTTC
CDR3aa: CATSDPGGRETQYF

abundance: many
j_gene: TRBJ1-6
d_gene: .
v_gene: TRBV6-2/TRBV6-3
len: 15
CDR3nt: TGTGCCAGCAGTTACGGGCAGGCCGTCAATTCACCCCTCCACTTT
CDR3aa: CASSYGQAVNSPLHF

abundance: .
j_gene: TRBJ2-4
d_gene: .
v_gene: TRBV6-6
len: 13
CDR3nt: TGTGCCAGCAGTTACTCGGGCAAAAACATTCAGTACTTC
CDR3aa: CASSYSGKNIQYF

abundance: few
j_gene: TRBJ1-4
d_gene: .
v_gene: TRBV5-6
len: 14
CDR3nt: TGTGCCAGCAGCTTCGGGATCAGAAATGAAAAACTGTTTTTT
CDR3aa: CASSFGIRNEKLFF

abundance: many
j_gene: TRBJ1-1
d_gene: .
v_gene: TRBV28
len: 15
CDR3nt: TGTGCCAGCAGCTCGTCCGGGGCGGTGAACACTGAAGCTTTCTTT
CDR3aa: CASSSSGAVNTEAFF

abundance: few
j_gene: TRBJ1-5
d_gene: .
v_gene: TRBV12-5
len: 20
CDR3nt: TGTGCTAGTGGTTTGGTACTGGTATTGGGGGCTCCGGAGCAGCAGCAGCCCCAGCATTTT
CDR3aa: CASGLVLVLGAPEQQQPQHF

abundance: many
j_gene: TRBJ2-1
d_gene: .
v_gene: TRBV27
len: 19
CDR3nt: TGTGCCAGCAGACAACAACAAGGTGAGCCGCCGATAGCCTACAATGAGCAGTTCTTC
CDR3aa: CASRQQQGEPPIAYNEQFF

abundance: .
j_gene: TRBJ1-1
d_gene: TRBD1
v_gene: TRBV7-2
len: 15
CDR3nt: TGTGCCAGCAGTTTCGGGACAGCATCCAACACTGAAGCTTTCTTT
CDR3aa: CASSFGTASNTEAFF

abundance: many
j_gene: TRBJ1-1
d_gene: .
v_gene: TRBV25-1
len: 13
CDR3nt: TGTGCCAGCAGTACGGCTGCCGCCACTGAAGCTTTCTTT
CDR3aa: CASSTAAATEAFF

abundance: once
j_gene: TRBJ1-1
d_gene: .
v_gene: TRBV4-1
len: 15
CDR3nt: TGCGCCAGCAGCCAAGGAGCGGGCATGAACACTGAAGCTTTCTTT
CDR3aa: CASSQGAGMNTEAFF

abundance: many
j_gene: TRBJ1-2
d_gene: TRBD1
v_gene: TRBV4-1
len: 18
CDR3nt: TGCGCCAGCAGCCAACTGGGCTTACAGGGGGCGAGAAACTATGGCTACACCTTC
CDR3aa: CASSQLGLQGARNYGYTF

abundance: many
j_gene: TRBJ1-2
d_gene: .
v_gene: TRBV30
len: 15
CDR3nt: TGTGCCTGGAGCGAACTAGCGGAAGGAGGCCATGGCTACACCTTC
CDR3aa: CAWSELAEGGHGYTF

abundance: .
j_gene: TRBJ2-3
d_gene: TRBD1
v_gene: TRBV25-1
len: 16
CDR3nt: TGTGCCAGCAGTGAGTCCGGGACAGGGTTGGAAGATACGCAGTATTTT
CDR3aa: CASSESGTGLEDTQYF

abundance: .
j_gene: TRBJ2-7
d_gene: TRBD2
v_gene: TRBV13
len: 16
CDR3nt: TGTGCCAGCAGCGATGCTAGCGGGAGAGGGTCCTACGAGCAGTACTTC
CDR3aa: CASSDASGRGSYEQYF

abundance: many
j_gene: TRBJ1-4
d_gene: TRBD1
v_gene: TRBV7-7
len: 15
CDR3nt: TGTGCCAGCAGCAGACACAGGGGGCCTAATGAAAAACTGTTTTTT
CDR3aa: CASSRHRGPNEKLFF

abundance: .
j_gene: TRBJ1-2
d_gene: .
v_gene: TRBV3-2
len: 14
CDR3nt: TGTGCCAGCAGCCCCGGGGCAGGGAGTCGTCGCTACACCTTC
CDR3aa: CASSPGAGSRRYTF

abundance: many
j_gene: TRBJ1-6
d_gene: .
v_gene: TRBV7-2
len: 15
CDR3nt: TGTGCCAGCAGCTTAGCGACGGACTTTAATTCACCCCTCCACTTT
CDR3aa: CASSLATDFNSPLHF

abundance: many
j_gene: TRBJ2-2
d_gene: TRBD1
v_gene: TRBV7-3
len: 15
CDR3nt: TGTGCCAGCAGCATAACAGGGGGTGACACCGGGGAGCTGTTTTTT
CDR3aa: CASSITGGDTGELFF

abundance: many
j_gene: TRBJ1-1
d_gene: TRBD1
v_gene: TRBV4-1
len: 18
CDR3nt: TGCGCCAGCAGCCAAGACCCGACAGGGGGCTATATGAACACTGAAGCTTTCTTT
CDR3aa: CASSQDPTGGYMNTEAFF

abundance: many
j_gene: TRBJ2-5
d_gene: TRBD2
v_gene: TRBV6-2/TRBV6-3
len: 15
CDR3nt: TGTGCCAGCAGTTACACCGGGAGGCCCCAAGAGACCCAGTACTTC
CDR3aa: CASSYTGRPQETQYF

abundance: .
j_gene: TRBJ2-5
d_gene: TRBD1
v_gene: TRBV6-1
len: 15
CDR3nt: TGTGCCAGCAGTCGGGGGACAGGGTCGAAAGAGACCCAGTACTTC
CDR3aa: CASSRGTGSKETQYF

abundance: .
j_gene: TRBJ1-3
d_gene: .
v_gene: TRBV12-5
len: 14
CDR3nt: TGTGCTAGTGCCCCCTCAAGCTCTGGAAACACCATATATTTT
CDR3aa: CASAPSSSGNTIYF

abundance: many
j_gene: TRBJ2-5
d_gene: .
v_gene: TRBV7-9
len: 15
CDR3nt: TGTGCCAGCAGCTTAGCGCAGGACACCCAAGAGACCCAGTACTTC
CDR3aa: CASSLAQDTQETQYF